Each of the 27 T cell receptor beta chains below was sequenced from the same sample in a study of cytomegalovirus exposure and HLA in healthy donors. Use of 60 Vbeta and 13 Jbeta primers characterized the PCR. Here immunoSEQ multiplex PCR was the method, and the copy in TCRdb shows in-frame clones only, minus some. The sample carries about 140,000 clones, about four fifths recorded once. The sample taken for sequencing was PBMCs. These receptors came from a young man in good health and CMV-seronegative.

The CDR3 sequence is CAKDRKSRNEQFF. For the CDR3, the DNA is TGTGCCAAAGACAGAAAATCCAGAAATGAGCAGTTCTTC. The V call is TRBV2, the J call TRBJ2-1; D may be TRBD1 (5 bases). In germline, CDR1 is SNHLY, CDR2 FYNNEI. The CDR3 length is 13 residues. With 10 bases removed from V and 7 bases from J, the gap between germline ends came to 17 bases.

V is TRBV5-1 and J is TRBJ2-5; the match to TRBD2 covers 11 bases. This CDR3 comprises 17 residues. The ends lost 2 bases at V and 5 bases at J; junction bases unmatched: 11. Per germline, CDR1 SGHRS and CDR2 YFSETQ. The CDR3 DNA reads as TGCGCCAGCAGCTTCGGGACTAGCGGCCCCCGGCGGGAGACCCAGTACTTC. Protein: CASSFGTSGPRRETQYF. The whole variable domain, filled in from reference TRBV5-1 and TRBJ2-5, reads KAGVTQTPRYLIKTRGQQVTLSCSPISGHRSVSWYQQTPGQGLQFLFEYFSETQRNKGNFPGRFSGRQFSNSRSEMNVSTLELGDSALYLCASSFGTSGPRRETQYFGPGTRLLVL.

V gene TRBV2 combines with J gene TRBJ2-1, with 7 bases matching TRBD2. The germline gives CDR1 SNHLY, CDR2 FYNNEI. J lost 6 bases, V lost 4 bases, and 9 bases had no gene match. The CDR3 has 15 amino acids. The CDR3 nucleotides are TGTGCCAGCAGTGTGGAGACTAGCTTTGGCAATGAGCAGTTCTTC. The encoded protein is CASSVETSFGNEQFF.

The chain has TRBV28 and TRBJ1-6; D is unresolved. Per germline, CDR1 MDHEN and CDR2 SYDVKM. This CDR3 has 16 residues. Trimming cost V 5 bases and J 7 bases, with 18 bases left between them. CDR3 loop: CASSPDRLGENSPLHF. The CDR3, as DNA: TGTGCCAGCAGTCCCGACCGACTTGGGGAGAATTCACCCCTCCACTTT. Full variable domain (outside the CDR3, taken from reference TRBV28 and TRBJ1-6): DVKVTQSSRYLVKRTGEKVFLECVQDMDHENMFWYRQDPGLGLRLIYFSYDVKMKEKGDIPEGYSVSREKKERFSLILESASTNQTSMYLCASSPDRLGENSPLHFGNGTRLTVT.

The genes are TRBV10-3 and TRBJ1-2; a weak D match, TRBD1 (5 bases). The CDR3 covers 13 residues. Germline lookup yields CDR1 ENHRY and CDR2 SYGVKD. V gave up 6 bases and J gave up 2 bases, with 10 bases separating them. The CDR3 DNA is TGTGCCATCAGCTGGGGGGGGAACTATGGCTACACCTTC. As protein: CAISWGGNYGYTF.

The J gene is TRBJ2-7, the V gene TRBV27, with 8 bases matching TRBD1. This CDR3 is built from 15 residues. The germline V gene has CDR1 MNHEY and CDR2 SMNVEV (reference sequence). V lost 5 bases, J lost 4 bases, and 10 bases stayed unmatched. CDR3 in amino acids: CASSATGVNSYEQYF. The DNA for the CDR3 is TGTGCCAGCAGTGCGACAGGGGTTAATTCGTACGAGCAGTACTTC.

The chain links TRBV25-1 to TRBJ2-3; 9 positions match TRBD2. The junction had 3 bases not matched to a gene; V was cut back by 4 bases and J by 4 bases. CDR3 length: 14 amino acids. Germline CDR1 is MGHDK and CDR2 is SYGVNS. The CDR3 region is CASSAAGGPDTQYF. CDR3 bases: TGTGCCAGCAGTGCGGCGGGGGGGCCAGATACGCAGTATTTT. The whole variable domain, remainder taken from reference TRBV25-1 and TRBJ2-3, is EADIYQTPRYLVIGTGKKITLECSQTMGHDKMYWYQQDPGMELHLIHYSYGVNSTEKGDLSSESTVSRIRTEHFPLTLESARPSHTSQYLCASSAAGGPDTQYFGPGTRLTVL.

This sequence joins TRBV5-1 and TRBJ1-2, with D possibly TRBD1 on 5 matching bases. Trimming left V 4 bases short and J 4 bases short, with 17 bases between. The CDR3 length is 15 residues. From germline, CDR1 is SGHRS and CDR2 YFSETQ. In nucleotides, the CDR3 is TGCGCCAGCAGCGAGGGACTCCGTAGGGCCTATGGCTACACCTTC. Translated: CASSEGLRRAYGYTF.

This clone was counted between two and nine times. J is TRBJ1-5 and V is TRBV6-5; weak D call: TRBD1 (6 bases). Between the trimmed V and J ends, which lost 5 bases and 6 bases, there was a span of 14 bases. Germline V gene data show CDR1 as MNHEY and CDR2 as SVGAGI. The CDR3 is 14 residues long. This CDR3 reads CASSTTQGTQPQHF. CDR3 bases: TGTGCCAGCAGTACCACACAGGGCACTCAGCCCCAGCATTTT.

Comments on this clone: Sequence at one end of the junction differs from germline and may be a read error. The chain combines TRBV27 with TRBJ1-2; the match to TRBD1 covers 7 bases. This CDR3 contains 16 residues. CDR1 and CDR2 (germline): MNHEY, SMNVEV (reference sequence). Here the CDR3 DNA reads TGTGCCAGCAGTTTAGGTCCGACAGGGCTACCCTATGGCTACCCCTTC. Translation: CASSLGPTGLPYGYPF.

The chain has TRBV29-1 and TRBJ1-2; D possibly corresponds to TRBD1 (5 bases). V was pared by 5 bases and J by 7 bases, with 11 bases between. Germline lookup yields CDR1 SQVTM and CDR2 ANQGSEA. The CDR3 has 11 residues. The CDR3 protein is CSVQGRRGYTF. The CDR3 DNA sequence: TGCAGCGTTCAGGGAAGGCGTGGCTACACCTTC.

The sample holds one count of this clone. The chain couples TRBV27 to TRBJ1-2; 9 positions agree with TRBD1. The CDR3 sequence is 13 residues long. Germline CDR1 MNHEY, CDR2 SMNVEV (reference sequence). V shed 6 bases, J shed 7 bases, and the junction held 6 bases outside the gene matches. CDR3 amino acids: CASRIQGASGYTF. The CDR3 DNA reads TGTGCCAGCAGGATACAGGGGGCAAGTGGCTACACCTTC.

The V and J genes are TRBV6-5 and TRBJ2-7; unclear D gene. Germline V gene sequence: CDR1 MNHEY, CDR2 SVGAGI. V lost 5 bases to trimming and J lost 1 base, with 6 bases between them. This CDR3 has 12 amino acids. CDR3 amino acids: CASSTRSYEQYF. The CDR3 DNA reads as TGTGCCAGCAGTACCCGGTCCTACGAGCAGTACTTC.

The V gene is TRBV4-1, the J gene TRBJ2-1; D remains unclear. This CDR3 is 17 amino acids long. V was trimmed by 2 bases and J by 0 bases, leaving 14 bases between them. Germline-derived CDR1 and CDR2 are MGHRA and YSYEKL. The CDR3 DNA sequence: TGCGCCAGCAGCCAAAGCCCCGCGGCTAGCTCCTACAATGAGCAGTTCTTC. Translation: CASSQSPAASSYNEQFF.

The J gene is TRBJ2-7, the V gene TRBV5-1; D is uncertain. V lost 0 bases and J 3 bases, leaving 4 bases between the germline ends. This CDR3 region has 12 residues. The germline CDR1 and CDR2 sequences are SGHRS and YFSETQ. CDR3 sequence reads: CASSLDHYEQYF. The CDR3 coding sequence is TGCGCCAGCAGCTTGGATCACTACGAGCAGTACTTC.

The chain is built from TRBV6-5 and TRBJ1-1; weak D call: TRBD1 (6 bases). Germline V lookup: CDR1 MNHEY, CDR2 SVGAGI. This CDR3 has 14 amino acids. V was shortened by 6 bases and J by 0 bases, with 11 bases between the two germline ends. CDR3 DNA sequence: TGTGCCAGCAGAAGGACAGAATTGAACACTGAAGCTTTCTTT. This translates into CASRRTELNTEAFF.

For the CDR3, the DNA is TGCGCCAGCAGACCGGGACAGGGGATTTATAGCAATCAGCCCCAGCATTTT. This gives the protein CASRPGQGIYSNQPQHF. The chain uses TRBV10-2 and TRBJ1-5; 10 nucleotides line up with TRBD1. Germline trimming cut 6 bases from V and 0 bases from J; bases unmatched to any gene: 8. CDR3 length: 17 amino acids. From germline, CDR1 is WSHSY and CDR2 SAAADI.

This rearrangement joins TRBV5-1 to TRBJ1-1; D is ambiguous. Trimming stripped 0 bases from V and 5 bases from J, with 8 bases between. From germline, CDR1 is SGHRS and CDR2 YFSETQ. CDR3 size: 13 residues. The CDR3 sequence is CASSLGAGTEAFF. DNA of the CDR3: TGCGCCAGCAGCTTGGGCGCGGGAACTGAAGCTTTCTTT.

V and J are TRBV5-1 and TRBJ2-3; 9 nucleotides align to TRBD1. The germline V gene has CDR1 SGHRS and CDR2 YFSETQ. The CDR3 has 17 residues. V lost 2 bases to trimming and J lost 4 bases; unmatched junction nucleotides: 11. CDR3 sequence: CASSFRDRVIIADTQYF. CDR3 bases: TGCGCCAGCAGCTTCCGGGACAGGGTTATTATCGCAGATACGCAGTATTTT.

This chain uses TRBV28 with TRBJ1-4; a possible D gene is TRBD1 (5 bases). The CDR3 has 13 amino acids. Trimming left V 3 bases short and J 6 bases short, with 8 bases between. CDR1 and CDR2 from the germline V gene are MDHEN and SYDVKM. The DNA of the CDR3 is TGTGCCAGCAGTTTCTCAGGGTATGAAAAACTGTTTTTT. This gives the protein CASSFSGYEKLFF.

The chain joins TRBV30 to TRBJ1-5, with no clear D. The CDR3 runs 12 residues. Trimming cost V 6 bases and J 2 bases, with 8 bases left between them. Germline V gene lookup returns CDR1 GTSNPN and CDR2 SVGIG (reference sequence). CDR3: CACREGNQPQHF. The DNA of the CDR3 is TGTGCCTGTAGGGAGGGCAATCAGCCCCAGCATTTT. The complete variable domain, with remaining parts taken from reference TRBV30 and TRBJ1-5, reads SQTIHQWPATLVQPVGSPLSLECTVEGTSNPNLYWYRQAAGRGLQLLFYSVGIGQISSEVPQNLSASRPQDRQFILSSKKLLLSDSGFYLCACREGNQPQHFGDGTRLSIL.

The rearrangement uses TRBV15 and TRBJ2-7; possibly TRBD1 for D (5 bases). CDR1 LNHNV and CDR2 YYDKDF come from the germline V gene (reference sequence). V lost 3 bases and J 5 bases, leaving 8 bases between the germline ends. The CDR3 is 12 amino acids. The CDR3 loop is CATSSRVHEQYF. CDR3 DNA: TGTGCCACCAGCAGCAGGGTCCACGAGCAGTACTTC. The complete variable domain, with remaining parts taken from reference TRBV15 and TRBJ2-7, reads DAMVIQNPRYQVTQFGKPVTLSCSQTLNHNVMYWYQQKSSQAPKLLFHYYDKDFNNEADTPDNFQSRRPNTSFCFLDIRSPGLGDTAMYLCATSSRVHEQYFGPGTRLTVT.

The chain combines TRBV18 with TRBJ2-7; the D gene is possibly TRBD2 (6 bases). The CDR3 spans 14 residues. With 3 bases removed from V and 5 bases from J, the gap between germline ends came to 14 bases. The V gene's germline CDR1 is KGHSH and CDR2 LQKENI. The CDR3 DNA reads TGTGCCAGCTCACCCCTTGGAGGGAACCACGAGCAGTACTTC. Its protein product is CASSPLGGNHEQYF.

There are a few counts of this clone. V is TRBV5-1 and J is TRBJ2-1, with TRBD2 matching over 7 bases. Trimming at V came to 4 bases and at J to 6 bases, leaving 16 bases not matched to a gene. CDR3 length: 17 amino acids. CDR1 is SGHRS and CDR2 is YFSETQ in the germline V gene. The CDR3 DNA follows: TGCGCCAGCAGCCTCGAAGACGGATCCCCGGGAGGCAATGAGCAGTTCTTC. Translating gives CASSLEDGSPGGNEQFF.

DNA of the CDR3: TGTGCGGCCAGCGGACCGGGGACAGGAGCCACAGATACGCAGTATTTT. This translates into CAASGPGTGATDTQYF. The rearrangement links TRBV2 to TRBJ2-3; the match to TRBD1 covers 8 bases. The germline gives CDR1 SNHLY, CDR2 FYNNEI. The length of the CDR3 is 16 residues.

V is TRBV6-5 and J is TRBJ2-7, with 7 bases fitting TRBD1. Germline CDR1 MNHEY, CDR2 SVGAGI. This CDR3 has 16 residues. V lost 3 bases to trimming and J lost 3 bases; unmatched junction nucleotides: 11. In DNA form, the CDR3 reads TGTGCCAGCAGTTATGAGCCACAGGGGCTGAACTACGAGCAGTACTTC. Translated: CASSYEPQGLNYEQYF.

The chain links TRBV7-8 to TRBJ2-7; D is possibly TRBD1 (6 bases). The V end lost 1 base, the J end lost 3 bases, and 19 bases lay between the germline ends. Germline lookup yields CDR1 SGHVS and CDR2 FQNEAQ. There are 17 residues in the CDR3. In DNA form, the CDR3 reads TGTGCCAGCAGCTTAGGACAGGTCCTGTCATCGTACTACGAGCAGTACTTC. Its protein is CASSLGQVLSSYYEQYF.